A selection of T cell receptor beta chains follows, all from one sample in a study of somatic mutations in cytotoxic T cells in rheumatoid arthritis. The data were produced by immunoSEQ multiplex PCR, yet TCRdb's version contains in-frame clones alone and is incomplete. The data show roughly 18,000 clones, 73% seen once. Source material: CD8+ T cells sorted from blood. Receptor source: a woman aged 60-75 years in good health. The CDR3 runs from the conserved cysteine through the conserved F or W. Fields, in order: CDR3 protein, CDR3 DNA, V gene, D gene, J gene, clone size. The D gene is left open where the match is weak. Size is stated for part of the rows, as once, few or many counts, or as a class when the clone is expanded.

cdr3_aa: CASSLGGWEGNEQYF; cdr3_nt: TGTGCCAGCAGCTTAGGCGGATGGGAGGGCAACGAGCAGTACTTC; v_call: TRBV7-6; d_call: TRBD2; j_call: TRBJ2-7; clone_size: few
cdr3_aa: CASSETGGLTEAFF; cdr3_nt: TGTGCCAGCAGTGAAACAGGGGGCCTAACTGAAGCTTTCTTT; v_call: TRBV27; d_call: TRBD1; j_call: TRBJ1-1; clone_size: NA
cdr3_aa: CASSEGNGYTF; cdr3_nt: TGTGCCAGCAGTGAAGGCAATGGCTACACCTTC; v_call: TRBV2; d_call: NA; j_call: TRBJ1-2; clone_size: NA
cdr3_aa: CASSQDTRPGRGGYTF; cdr3_nt: TGCGCCAGCAGCCAAGATACCCGCCCGGGCCGCGGAGGCTACACCTTC; v_call: TRBV4-1; d_call: NA; j_call: TRBJ1-2; clone_size: few
cdr3_aa: CASSLGNRGYEQYF; cdr3_nt: TGTGCCAGCAGCTTGGGCAACAGGGGCTACGAGCAGTACTTC; v_call: TRBV5-4; d_call: TRBD1; j_call: TRBJ2-7; clone_size: NA
cdr3_aa: CASSVGDGMGGETQYF; cdr3_nt: TGTGCCAGCAGCGTAGGGGACGGGATGGGGGGAGAGACCCAGTACTTC; v_call: TRBV9; d_call: NA; j_call: TRBJ2-5; clone_size: medium-sized
cdr3_aa: CASSEVGTGPGAQYF; cdr3_nt: TGCGCCAGCAGTGAGGTGGGGACAGGCCCAGGGGCCCAGTACTTC; v_call: TRBV10-2; d_call: TRBD1; j_call: TRBJ2-5; clone_size: NA
cdr3_aa: CASSVGVTADYGYTF; cdr3_nt: TGTGCCAGCAGCGTAGGCGTAACGGCAGACTATGGCTACACCTTC; v_call: TRBV9; d_call: NA; j_call: TRBJ1-2; clone_size: NA
cdr3_aa: CASSLGQGGTEAFF; cdr3_nt: TGTGCCAGCAGCTTGGGACAGGGGGGCACTGAAGCTTTCTTT; v_call: TRBV5-6; d_call: TRBD1; j_call: TRBJ1-1; clone_size: NA
cdr3_aa: CASSRGWRGYNEQFF; cdr3_nt: TGTGCCAGCAGTCGCGGGTGGAGGGGATACAATGAGCAGTTCTTC; v_call: TRBV27; d_call: NA; j_call: TRBJ2-1; clone_size: NA
cdr3_aa: CANYRGRMDTQYF; cdr3_nt: TGCGCCAACTACAGGGGGCGCATGGATACGCAGTATTTT; v_call: TRBV5-1; d_call: TRBD1; j_call: TRBJ2-3; clone_size: NA
cdr3_aa: CASSLTPGVQHEQYF; cdr3_nt: TGTGCCAGCAGTCTAACACCGGGGGTCCAGCACGAGCAGTACTTC; v_call: TRBV6-5; d_call: NA; j_call: TRBJ2-7; clone_size: NA
cdr3_aa: CASSEGDRDGYTF; cdr3_nt: TGTGCCAGCAGTGAAGGGGACAGGGATGGCTACACCTTC; v_call: TRBV25-1; d_call: TRBD1; j_call: TRBJ1-2; clone_size: NA
cdr3_aa: CASSFWDRPEAFF; cdr3_nt: TGTGCCAGCAGCTTTTGGGACAGACCTGAAGCTTTCTTT; v_call: TRBV7-9; d_call: TRBD1; j_call: TRBJ1-1; clone_size: NA
cdr3_aa: CASSLRYVRGEKRGYTF; cdr3_nt: TGTGCCAGCAGCTTACGCTACGTAAGGGGGGAGAAGCGGGGCTACACCTTC; v_call: TRBV7-9; d_call: NA; j_call: TRBJ1-2; clone_size: NA
cdr3_aa: CASSPYRAGTEAFF; cdr3_nt: TGTGCCAGCAGCCCCTACAGGGCAGGCACTGAAGCTTTCTTT; v_call: TRBV7-6; d_call: NA; j_call: TRBJ1-1; clone_size: NA
cdr3_aa: CASSLYPGPTEAFF; cdr3_nt: TGTGCCAGCAGTTTATACCCGGGGCCTACTGAAGCTTTCTTT; v_call: TRBV27; d_call: NA; j_call: TRBJ1-1; clone_size: NA
cdr3_aa: CASSLGAGPTGELFF; cdr3_nt: TGTGCCAGCAGCTTGGGGGCGGGTCCCACCGGGGAGCTGTTTTTT; v_call: TRBV5-5; d_call: NA; j_call: TRBJ2-2; clone_size: NA
cdr3_aa: CASSLDAGATIYF; cdr3_nt: TGTGCCAGCAGCTTAGACGCAGGGGCCACCATATATTTT; v_call: TRBV11-2; d_call: NA; j_call: TRBJ1-3; clone_size: NA
cdr3_aa: CASSQGAVEREGRVLYF; cdr3_nt: TGCGCCAGCAGCCAAGGGGCCGTAGAGCGGGAGGGCCGGGTTCTGTACTTC; v_call: TRBV4-1; d_call: TRBD2; j_call: TRBJ2-7; clone_size: few
cdr3_aa: CASSQERYRENTEAFF; cdr3_nt: TGCGCCAGCAGCCAGGAAAGGTACCGGGAGAACACTGAAGCTTTCTTT; v_call: TRBV4-1; d_call: NA; j_call: TRBJ1-1; clone_size: NA
cdr3_aa: CASSVDQGTEAFF; cdr3_nt: TGTGCCAGCAGCGTAGATCAGGGCACTGAAGCTTTCTTT; v_call: TRBV9; d_call: NA; j_call: TRBJ1-1; clone_size: NA
cdr3_aa: CASSIGGGSTYEQYF; cdr3_nt: TGTGCCAGTAGTATTGGAGGGGGCTCTACCTACGAGCAGTACTTC; v_call: TRBV19; d_call: NA; j_call: TRBJ2-7; clone_size: NA
cdr3_aa: CASSLDRGPGGYTF; cdr3_nt: TGTGCCAGCAGCTTGGACAGGGGGCCGGGTGGCTACACCTTC; v_call: TRBV14; d_call: TRBD1; j_call: TRBJ1-2; clone_size: NA
cdr3_aa: CASSFRKKVNTEAFF; cdr3_nt: TGTGCCAGTAGTTTCCGCAAAAAGGTGAACACTGAAGCTTTCTTT; v_call: TRBV19; d_call: NA; j_call: TRBJ1-1; clone_size: NA
cdr3_aa: CASSGDGMNTEAFF; cdr3_nt: TGTGCCAGCAGCGGGGACGGCATGAACACTGAAGCTTTCTTT; v_call: TRBV5-5; d_call: NA; j_call: TRBJ1-1; clone_size: once
cdr3_aa: CASSASVTSSSYEQYF; cdr3_nt: TGTGCCAGCAGCGCCTCTGTAACGTCGAGCTCCTACGAGCAGTACTTC; v_call: TRBV9; d_call: NA; j_call: TRBJ2-7; clone_size: NA
cdr3_aa: CASNENTEAFF; cdr3_nt: TGTGCCAGCAATGAGAACACTGAAGCTTTCTTT; v_call: TRBV7-9; d_call: NA; j_call: TRBJ1-1; clone_size: NA
cdr3_aa: CASSLAGQGDEKLFF; cdr3_nt: TGTGCCAGCAGCTTAGCGGGACAGGGCGATGAAAAACTGTTTTTT; v_call: TRBV7-8; d_call: TRBD1; j_call: TRBJ1-4; clone_size: NA
cdr3_aa: CASSPVGGGWEPQHF; cdr3_nt: TGTGCCAGTAGCCCAGTAGGCGGCGGATGGGAGCCCCAGCATTTT; v_call: TRBV19; d_call: NA; j_call: TRBJ1-5; clone_size: NA